The next 11 T cell receptor beta chains were all read from a single sample in a study of blood T cells in healthy people across ages. The second PCR ran about 6 to 12 cycles with a sample-barcoded 5' primer and J-beta primers. MiXCR was run by TCRdb on the 5' RACE reads, yielding one entry per CDR3 protein. The table lists over 700,000 distinct CDR3 sequences, approximately 25% of them singletons, with roughly a tenth in the top ten. In addition, the sample was reused for a study of T cells of mothers and their children.

The source material was blood. These TCRs come from a boy aged 5-17 years in good health.

This clonotype was picked up a small number of times. The chain uses TRBV20-1 and TRBJ2-1, with 16 positions matching TRBD2. With V trimmed by 5 bases and J by 3 bases, 7 bases remained unmatched. Germline CDR1 is DFQATT and CDR2 is SNEGSKA (reference sequence). This CDR3 is 17 amino acids long. This CDR3 reads CSAPGTSGGAFYNEQFF. The CDR3 DNA reads TGCAGTGCTCCCGGGACTAGCGGGGGGGCGTTCTACAATGAGCAGTTCTTC.

The chain combines TRBV12-3 or TRBV12-4 with TRBJ2-4; no definite D call. Trimming removed 5 bases at V and 6 bases at J, with 11 bases between. This CDR3 contains 13 residues. The CDR3 spells CASSGSQTNIQYF. CDR3 nucleotides: TGTGCCAGCAGTGGATCACAGACAAACATTCAGTACTTC.

This clonotype turned up a few times. This chain connects TRBV15 to TRBJ2-1; no firm D call. V was trimmed by 4 bases and J by 11 bases, leaving 18 bases between them. Germline V gene sequence: CDR1 LNHNV, CDR2 YYDKDF (reference sequence). This CDR3 region has 14 residues. CDR3 amino acids: CATSKDRAEGKQFF. The CDR3 DNA reads TGTGCCACCAGCAAGGATCGGGCCGAAGGAAAGCAGTTCTTC. Combining the CDR3 with reference TRBV15 and TRBJ2-1 gives the whole variable domain DAMVIQNPRYQVTQFGKPVTLSCSQTLNHNVMYWYQQKSSQAPKLLFHYYDKDFNNEADTPDNFQSRRPNTSFCFLDIRSPGLGDTAMYLCATSKDRAEGKQFFGPGTRLTVL.

In nucleotides, the CDR3 is TGTGCCATCAGTGAGGGGTGGGACGGAGGACAGCCCCAGCATTTT. It is translated as CAISEGWDGGQPQHF. J is TRBJ1-5 and V is TRBV10-3; D might be TRBD1 (5 bases). V dropped 2 bases and J dropped 7 bases, with 15 bases sitting between them. Germline V gives CDR1 ENHRY, CDR2 SYGVKD. The CDR3 has 15 amino acids.

This clonotype was seen a handful of times. This sequence joins TRBV27 and TRBJ2-4; D perhaps matches TRBD2 (6 bases). CDR3 length: 15 residues. V gave up 8 bases and J gave up 1 base, with 15 bases separating them. Germline V CDR1 and CDR2: MNHEY, SMNVEV (reference sequence). The CDR3 region has the DNA TGTGCCAGCGCCCCGGGGGAGTTCGCCAAAAACATTCAGTACTTC. This codes for CASAPGEFAKNIQYF.

The CDR3 nucleotides read TGTGCCAGCAGTGATTCGGGTTGGCGGGACAACTCTGGGGCCAACGTCCTGACTTTC. This codes for CASSDSGWRDNSGANVLTF. The chain uses TRBV6-1 and TRBJ2-6; D tentatively fits TRBD1 or TRBD2 (6 bases each). The ends were cut back, 3 bases at V and 0 bases at J, with 18 bases in the middle. The CDR3 sequence is 19 residues long. Germline V CDR1 and CDR2: MNHNS, SASEGT.

The chain recombines TRBV12-3 or TRBV12-4 with TRBJ2-5; D uncertain. CDR3 length equals 12 residues. V was pared by 6 bases and J by 2 bases, with 7 bases between. Written as DNA, the CDR3 is TGTGCCAGCAGGGACGGTCAAGAGACCCAGTACTTC. It translates to CASRDGQETQYF.

V usage is TRBV6-1 and J usage is TRBJ1-4, with TRBD1 matching 8 bases. The length of the CDR3 is 16 residues. Germline CDR1 and CDR2: MNHNS and SASEGT. Germline trimming cut 8 bases from V and 8 bases from J; bases unmatched to any gene: 16. The CDR3 DNA is TGTGCCAGCTCCCTTTTGAGACAGGGGATGACCGAAAAACTGTTTTTT. Its protein is CASSLLRQGMTEKLFF.

The chain is built from TRBV28 and TRBJ2-5, with D perhaps matching TRBD1 (6 bases). CDR1 is MDHEN and CDR2 is SYDVKM in the germline V gene. V lost 5 bases to trimming and J lost 2 bases, with 21 bases between them. CDR3 size: 17 residues. CDR3 bases: TGTGCCAGCAGTGGGACATTCCAGAAAATTTGGCAAGAGACCCAGTACTTC. Its translation: CASSGTFQKIWQETQYF.

The chain carries TRBV5-1 and TRBJ2-2, with 7 bases fitting TRBD1. Trimming cost V 4 bases and J 3 bases; bases outside gene matches: 3. This CDR3 spans 14 amino acids. Germline CDR1 reads SGHRS; CDR2 reads YFSETQ. The DNA for the CDR3 is TGCGCCAGCAGCAAACAGGGGTACACCGGGGAGCTGTTTTTT. This translates into CASSKQGYTGELFF.

In this sample, this clonotype turned up a few times. CDR3: CASSSRTITGTEAFF. CDR3 nucleotide sequence: TGTGCCAGCAGCTCCCGGACGATAACGGGCACTGAAGCTTTCTTT. V is TRBV9 and J is TRBJ1-1; D not certain. Germline-derived CDR1 and CDR2 are SGDLS and YYNGEE. V lost 4 bases to trimming and J lost 4 bases, with 17 bases between them. The CDR3 consists of 15 residues.